These 3 T cell receptor beta chains originate from one sample sequenced in a study of T cell responses to AZD1222 COVID-19 vaccine. Assay: immunoSEQ multiplex PCR; the TCRdb copy retains only in-frame clones and omits some. The sample lists 130,000 or so clones, under 90% seen once, with roughly 6% in the top ten. Sequenced material: peripheral blood, taken on day 0 of AZD1222 vaccination. The receptors originated from an adult in good health.

The J gene is TRBJ2-2, the V gene TRBV5-1; D is undetermined. The ends were cut back, 0 bases at V and 4 bases at J, with 7 bases in the middle. From germline, CDR1 is SGHRS and CDR2 YFSETQ. The CDR3 is 14 amino acids. The CDR3: CASSLDTSTGELFF. CDR3 coding DNA: TGCGCCAGCAGCTTGGACACCTCCACCGGGGAGCTGTTTTTT.

The chain couples TRBV5-1 to TRBJ2-2; the match to TRBD2 covers 14 bases. Unmatched junction bases numbered 11, after V lost 3 bases and J lost 1 base. This CDR3 spans 20 amino acids. Germline V gene lookup returns CDR1 SGHRS and CDR2 YFSETQ. DNA for the CDR3: TGCGCCAGCAGCTCGACTAGACTCGGACTAGCGGGGGGGAACACCGGGGAGCTGTTTTTT. Amino acids: CASSSTRLGLAGGNTGELFF.

This sequence joins TRBV7-9 and TRBJ1-5; TRBD1 aligns across 12 bases. With 5 bases clipped from V and 5 bases from J, the junction kept 4 bases outside the gene matches. Germline values: CDR1 SEHNR, CDR2 FQNEAQ (reference sequence). This CDR3 is 15 amino acids long. The CDR3 protein is CASSPGQGAHQPQHF. DNA for the CDR3: TGTGCCAGCAGCCCGGGACAGGGGGCCCATCAGCCCCAGCATTTT.